Listed below are T cell receptor beta chains from one sample, sequenced in a study of graft-versus-host responses after intestinal transplantation. Data came from immunoSEQ multiplex PCR; TCRdb stores just in-frame clones and leaves some out. Of 35,000 to 50,000 clones in the sample, over 85% are singletons; the top ten hold roughly 23%. No antigen has been assigned to these receptors. The material was unstimulated CD8+ T cells sorted from spleen or lymph node cells, obtained before transplant. The source is a human donor who was the organ donor for an intestinal transplant. The conserved cysteine and the conserved F or W are not part of the CDR3 here. Each record gives: CDR3 length, J gene, V gene, CDR3 protein.

14	TRBJ2-7	TRBV4-1	ASSQDGTSGDYEQY
10	TRBJ1-2	TRBV29-1	SASGTAAGYT
13	TRBJ2-3	TRBV9	ASSVEVSWTDTQY
13	TRBJ2-7	TRBV4-1	ASSHTTESYYEQY
11	TRBJ2-7	TRBV5-5	ASSPPGQGAAY
10	TRBJ2-1	TRBV27	ASSPTGNEQF
13	TRBJ1-5	TRBV4-2	ASSQDRGSNQPQH
10	TRBJ2-1	TRBV27	ASSLLGREQF
15	TRBJ2-3	TRBV11-2	ASSPPVGSYSTDTQY
17	TRBJ2-7	TRBV5-6	ASSSRRLAGVLKSYEQY
13	TRBJ2-3	TRBV27	ASSLDRTSTDTQY
12	TRBJ2-3	TRBV4-2	ASSQGITADTQY
14	TRBJ2-1	TRBV4-3	ASSQDRLSPLDEQF
15	TRBJ2-7	TRBV2	ASTGNREGATSYEQY
11	TRBJ1-5	TRBV27	ATGTGKDQPQH
12	TRBJ2-1	TRBV28	ASSLWGKENEQF
13	TRBJ2-1	TRBV11-2	ASRSSGRLYNEQF
13	TRBJ1-1	TRBV4-2	ASSQDQTGRTEAF
14	TRBJ1-2	TRBV7-9	ASSLSSAPFNYGYT
13	TRBJ2-5	TRBV9	ASSPLAGTLETQY
13	TRBJ2-7	TRBV9	ASSVEAAITYEQY
14	TRBJ2-2	TRBV5-6	ASSLLQHANTGELF
16	TRBJ1-5	TRBV23-1	ASSQFDRGQNFNQPQH
8	TRBJ1-2	TRBV20-1	SASPGGYT
14	TRBJ1-4	TRBV2	ASSHPGQGGDEKLF
13	TRBJ1-4	TRBV25-1	ASSDPQGAGEKLF
13	TRBJ2-1	TRBV5-8	ASSLGLASYNEQF
17	TRBJ2-2	TRBV10-3	AISEGGGLAGMNTGELF
13	TRBJ2-2	TRBV11-2	ASSLAGLNTGELF
13	TRBJ2-7	TRBV7-6	ASSPLGQGTYEQY
14	TRBJ2-7	TRBV4-2	ASSQELGAPAYEQY